This is a list of T cell receptor beta chains from one sample in a study of T cell responses to AZD1222 COVID-19 vaccine. Clones were read by immunoSEQ multiplex PCR, and TCRdb kept only the in-frame ones, dropping some. The table records about 150,000 clones, around 90% of them present only once. The sample consisted of peripheral blood, taken 28 days after the second AZD1222 dose. The receptor source for this set is an adult who received the AZD1222 COVID-19 vaccine. The conserved cysteine and the conserved F or W are not part of the CDR3 here. Each record gives: J gene, V gene, CDR3 protein.

J: TRBJ1-4
V: TRBV7-2
CDR3: ASSTQGKGEKLF

J: TRBJ1-4
V: TRBV24-1
CDR3: ATRTASGGTGEKLF

J: TRBJ2-1
V: TRBV14
CDR3: ASSHRVGQYNEQF

J: TRBJ2-1
V: TRBV4-1
CDR3: ASSPWGRTSVDNEQF

J: TRBJ2-7
V: TRBV6-5
CDR3: ASSITGDEQY

J: TRBJ1-4
V: TRBV18
CDR3: ASSPGGAGEKLF

J: TRBJ2-3
V: TRBV11-3
CDR3: ASSGWSTDTQY

J: TRBJ2-1
V: TRBV5-4
CDR3: ASSTGLAGGFSNEQF

J: TRBJ1-2
V: TRBV3-1/TRBV3-2
CDR3: ASSRTDPSSNYGYT

J: TRBJ1-5
V: TRBV12-5
CDR3: ASAKEGAAQPQH

J: TRBJ2-5
V: TRBV3-1/TRBV3-2
CDR3: ASSRQETQY

J: TRBJ1-5
V: TRBV9
CDR3: ASSPLGTGDQPQH

J: TRBJ2-1
V: TRBV5-1
CDR3: ASSLDWGLSGDEQF

J: TRBJ1-2
V: TRBV19
CDR3: ASSEQQWGVGYT

J: TRBJ1-1
V: TRBV9
CDR3: ASSVDRGRGTEAF

J: TRBJ2-5
V: TRBV7-9
CDR3: ASQPTRTIPGTQY

J: TRBJ2-2
V: TRBV6-2/TRBV6-3
CDR3: ASSYTGKGTGELF

J: TRBJ1-1
V: TRBV6-5
CDR3: ASRGMGGTNTEAF

J: TRBJ1-4
V: TRBV5-1
CDR3: ASTSEGRGGEKLF

J: TRBJ1-3
V: TRBV19
CDR3: ASSKQGYGNTIY

J: TRBJ1-5
V: TRBV7-9
CDR3: ASSPGGLNQPQH

J: TRBJ2-7
V: TRBV11-2
CDR3: ASTIQGSYEQY

J: TRBJ1-5
V: TRBV5-8
CDR3: ASSWGKWPQH

J: TRBJ2-7
V: TRBV6-5
CDR3: ASKASGSEQY

J: TRBJ1-5
V: TRBV30
CDR3: AWSGQPHQPQH

J: TRBJ2-2
V: TRBV21-1
CDR3: ASSKDGELF

J: TRBJ2-2
V: TRBV6-5
CDR3: ASSYDQANHGELF

J: TRBJ1-1
V: TRBV6-5
CDR3: ASSYSAGNTEAF

J: TRBJ2-1
V: TRBV11-2
CDR3: ASTLTSGRWEQF

J: TRBJ2-3
V: TRBV18
CDR3: ASSPAPSTDTQY

J: TRBJ2-7
V: TRBV9
CDR3: ASSRTSGSSYEQY

J: TRBJ1-5
V: TRBV9
CDR3: ASSVSQGDQPQH

J: TRBJ2-1
V: TRBV6-2/TRBV6-3
CDR3: ASSYSVTSDYNEQF

J: TRBJ1-1
V: TRBV5-6
CDR3: ASSPSSLTEAF

J: TRBJ1-4
V: TRBV2
CDR3: ASVLTNEKLF

J: TRBJ1-4
V: TRBV2
CDR3: ASRGQGHGEKLF

J: TRBJ1-5
V: TRBV6-2/TRBV6-3
CDR3: ASSYSRREPQH

J: TRBJ1-2
V: TRBV3-1/TRBV3-2
CDR3: ASSPRQGLGISNYGYT

J: TRBJ2-3
V: TRBV5-1
CDR3: ASSPQGPPSDTQY

J: TRBJ1-2
V: TRBV6-5
CDR3: ASSRGYGYT